Following are 10 T cell receptor beta chains from one sample sequenced in a study of OX40 agonist ivuxolimab in advanced cancers. Sequencing was performed with immunoSEQ multiplex PCR; in TCRdb, only in-frame clones are kept and a portion is missing. The table records over 65,000 clones, around 93% of them present only once. This sample comprised CD4+ or CD8+ T cells sorted from blood, obtained in a trial of the OX40 agonist ivuxolimab. The receptors originated from an adult with an advanced solid tumor such as melanoma, head and neck, liver or kidney cancer.

The chain links TRBV14 to TRBJ2-1; D is ambiguous. Looked up from germline, CDR1 is SGHDN and CDR2 is FVKESK. The CDR3 has 13 amino acids. Trimming took 0 bases from V and 10 from J, leaving 10 bases between them. The CDR3 reads CASSQEPPMEQFF. CDR3 nucleotides: TGTGCCAGCAGCCAAGAGCCACCGATGGAGCAGTTCTTC.

The chain joins TRBV19 to TRBJ1-1, with 8 nucleotides matching TRBD1. Unmatched junction bases numbered 11, after V lost 7 bases and J lost 1 base. This CDR3 is built from 16 residues. Germline loops: CDR1 LNHDA, CDR2 SQIVND (reference sequence). This chain's CDR3 is CASTKGQVFPNTEAFF. The CDR3 region has the DNA TGTGCCAGTACTAAGGGACAGGTTTTCCCGAACACTGAAGCTTTCTTT.

J is TRBJ2-7 and V is TRBV18; D might be TRBD1 (6 bases). Germline loops: CDR1 KGHSH, CDR2 LQKENI. The CDR3 is 15 residues long. Trimming shortened V by 0 bases and J by 0 bases, and 9 bases separated the two germline ends. CDR3 nucleotides: TGTGCCAGCTCACCACCCGGACAGAGCTCCTACGAGCAGTACTTC. Encoded protein: CASSPPGQSSYEQYF.

This chain links TRBV9 with TRBJ1-6; D gene uncertain. V lost 0 bases, J lost 0 bases, and 7 bases lay in between. This CDR3 spans 16 amino acids. Germline lookup yields CDR1 SGDLS and CDR2 YYNGEE. The CDR3 is CASSVADSSYNSPLHF. The CDR3 coding sequence is TGTGCCAGCAGCGTAGCAGATAGCTCCTATAATTCACCCCTCCACTTT.

This chain uses TRBV13 with TRBJ2-2; the D is unclear. The germline V and J ends were trimmed by 0 bases and 8 bases, with 7 bases remaining between them. Germline V gene sequence: CDR1 PRHDT, CDR2 FYEKMQ (reference sequence). CDR3 length: 13 residues. CDR3 protein: CASSLGITGELFF. As DNA, the CDR3 is TGTGCCAGCAGCTTAGGGATAACTGGGGAGCTGTTTTTT.

The J gene is TRBJ1-4, the V gene TRBV27; 7 bases fit TRBD1. CDR1 and CDR2 from the germline V gene are MNHEY and SMNVEV (reference sequence). Losses at the gene ends were 6 bases for V and 8 bases for J; bases not matched to a gene: 9. The CDR3 has 14 amino acids. CDR3 sequence: CASSYTGASEKLFF. CDR3 in DNA: TGTGCCAGCAGCTATACAGGGGCAAGCGAAAAACTGTTTTTT. The variable domain in full, with the rest retrieved from reference TRBV27 and TRBJ1-4, is EAQVTQNPRYLITVTGKKLTVTCSQNMNHEYMSWYRQDPGLGLRQIYYSMNVEVTDKGDVPEGYKVSRKEKRNFPLILESPSPNQTSLYFCASSYTGASEKLFFGSGTQLSVL.

The J gene is TRBJ2-7, the V gene TRBV7-9, with 8 bases aligning to TRBD2. Germline lookup yields CDR1 SEHNR and CDR2 FQNEAQ (reference sequence). Germline trimming cut 2 bases from V and 5 bases from J; bases unmatched to any gene: 8. This CDR3 is 15 amino acids long. CDR3 in DNA: TGTGCCAGCAGCTTAATCGTAGCGGGGAGCCACGAGCAGTACTTC. This codes for CASSLIVAGSHEQYF.

The V and J genes are TRBV5-1 and TRBJ2-3; 8 bases map to TRBD1. CDR1 and CDR2 from the germline V gene are SGHRS and YFSETQ. The junction had 10 bases not matched to a gene; V was cut back by 4 bases and J by 0 bases. CDR3 length: 17 amino acids. This CDR3 reads CASSATTGAISTDTQYF. The CDR3 nucleotides read TGCGCCAGCAGCGCCACGACAGGGGCGATTAGCACAGATACGCAGTATTTT.

The J gene is TRBJ2-2, the V gene TRBV4-1; 7 bases map to TRBD2. V shed 1 base and J 7 bases; nucleotides not matched to a gene: 9. The CDR3 sequence is 16 residues long. The germline gives CDR1 MGHRA, CDR2 YSYEKL. The CDR3 nucleotides read TGCGCCAGCAGCCAAGCGGGGGGTTTACCGGGCGGGGAGCTGTTTTTT. Translating it yields CASSQAGGLPGGELFF.

The rearrangement links TRBV2 to TRBJ2-3; 12 positions match TRBD1. The junction had 10 bases not matched to a gene; V was cut back by 6 bases and J by 3 bases. The germline CDR1 and CDR2 sequences are SNHLY and FYNNEI. The CDR3 totals 17 residues. CDR3 DNA sequence: TGTGCCAGCAGATCCCAGGGACAGGGGGCCCGTACAGATACGCAGTATTTT. Its protein is CASRSQGQGARTDTQYF.